This T cell receptor beta chain was identified in a study of blood T cell repertoires in COVID-19. In the source study's methods: It was from reference gene primer amplification that nucleated cell counts were estimated. Measured with immunoSEQ multiplex PCR; TCRdb has only the in-frame clones, and not every one. D and trimming were read from the DNA, whereas the V and J calls and clone size are those reported in that table. The table shows 150,000 or so clones, with roughly nine tenths occurring only once. With 10 bases removed from V and 4 bases from J, the gap between germline ends came to 18 bases. The CDR3 runs to 14 residues. The germline V gene has CDR1 ENHRY and CDR2 SYGVKD.

The chain carries TRBV10-3 and TRBJ2-3; D perhaps matches TRBD2 (6 bases). The sample consisted of peripheral blood. This receptor was taken from a man aged 45 to 65 with acute or convalescent COVID-19. CDR3 region: CATTLSDYADTQYF. The CDR3 nucleotides are TGTGCCACCACCCTCTCGGACTACGCAGATACGCAGTATTTT.